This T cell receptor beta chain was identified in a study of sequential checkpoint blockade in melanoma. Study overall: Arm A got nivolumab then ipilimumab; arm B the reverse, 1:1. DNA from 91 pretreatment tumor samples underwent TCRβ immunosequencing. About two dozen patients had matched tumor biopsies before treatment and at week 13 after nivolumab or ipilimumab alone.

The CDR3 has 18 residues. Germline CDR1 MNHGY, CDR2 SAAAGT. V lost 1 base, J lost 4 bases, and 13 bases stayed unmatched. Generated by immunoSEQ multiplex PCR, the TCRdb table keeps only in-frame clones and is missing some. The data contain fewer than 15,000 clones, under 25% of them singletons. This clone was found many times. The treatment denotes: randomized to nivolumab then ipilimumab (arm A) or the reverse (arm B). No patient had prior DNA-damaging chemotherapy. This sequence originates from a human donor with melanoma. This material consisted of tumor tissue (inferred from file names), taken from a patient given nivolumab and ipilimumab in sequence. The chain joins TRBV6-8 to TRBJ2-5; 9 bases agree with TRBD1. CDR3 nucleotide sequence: TGTGCCAGCAGTTACTTGGGACAGGGCCTCCAACGGCCAGAGACCCAGTACTTC. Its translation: CASSYLGQGLQRPETQYF.